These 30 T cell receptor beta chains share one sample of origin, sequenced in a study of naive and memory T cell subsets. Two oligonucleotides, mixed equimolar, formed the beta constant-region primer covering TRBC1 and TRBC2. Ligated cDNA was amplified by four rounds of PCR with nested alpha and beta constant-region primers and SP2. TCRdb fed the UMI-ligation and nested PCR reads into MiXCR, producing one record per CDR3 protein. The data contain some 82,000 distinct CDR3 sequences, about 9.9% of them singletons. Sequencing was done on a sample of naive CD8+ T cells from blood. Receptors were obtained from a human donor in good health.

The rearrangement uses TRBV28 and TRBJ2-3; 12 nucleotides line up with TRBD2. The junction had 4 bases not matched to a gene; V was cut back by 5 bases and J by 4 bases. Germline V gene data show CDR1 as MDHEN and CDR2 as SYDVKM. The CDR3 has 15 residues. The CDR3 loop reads CASSPLAGGPDTQYF. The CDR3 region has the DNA TGTGCCAGCAGTCCACTAGCGGGAGGCCCAGATACGCAGTATTTT.

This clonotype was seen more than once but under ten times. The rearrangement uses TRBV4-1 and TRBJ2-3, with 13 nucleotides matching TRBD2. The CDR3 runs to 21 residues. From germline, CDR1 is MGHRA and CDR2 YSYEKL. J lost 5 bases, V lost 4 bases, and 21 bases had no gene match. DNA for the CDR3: TGCGCCAGCAGCCTATACCCTTCGACTAGCGGGAGGCCAGTAAAGGTAGATACGCAGTATTTT. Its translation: CASSLYPSTSGRPVKVDTQYF.

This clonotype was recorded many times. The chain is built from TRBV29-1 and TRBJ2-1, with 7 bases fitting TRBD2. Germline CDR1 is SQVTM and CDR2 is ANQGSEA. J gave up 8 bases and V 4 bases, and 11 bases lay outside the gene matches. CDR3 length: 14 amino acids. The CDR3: CSVGSAGSEDEQFF. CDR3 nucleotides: TGCAGCGTTGGATCAGCGGGATCTGAGGATGAGCAGTTCTTC.

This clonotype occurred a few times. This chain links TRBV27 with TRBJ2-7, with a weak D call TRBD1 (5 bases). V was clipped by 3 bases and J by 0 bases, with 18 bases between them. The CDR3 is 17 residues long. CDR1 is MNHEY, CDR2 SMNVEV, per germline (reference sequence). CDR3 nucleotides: TGTGCCAGCAGTTTGGGGCCAGTCCCCCGCAGCTCCTACGAGCAGTACTTC. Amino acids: CASSLGPVPRSSYEQYF.

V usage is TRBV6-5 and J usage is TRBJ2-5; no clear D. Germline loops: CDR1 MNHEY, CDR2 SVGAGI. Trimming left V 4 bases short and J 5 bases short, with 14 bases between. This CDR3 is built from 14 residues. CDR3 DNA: TGTGCCAGCAGTTCCGAAGGCGTCACGGAGACCCAGTACTTC. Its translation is CASSSEGVTETQYF.

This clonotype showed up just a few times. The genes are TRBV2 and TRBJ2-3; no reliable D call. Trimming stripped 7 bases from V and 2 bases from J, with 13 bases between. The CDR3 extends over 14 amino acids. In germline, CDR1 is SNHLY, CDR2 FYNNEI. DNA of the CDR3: TGTGCCAGCATGGTGGCGGAGTCCACAGATACGCAGTATTTT. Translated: CASMVAESTDTQYF.

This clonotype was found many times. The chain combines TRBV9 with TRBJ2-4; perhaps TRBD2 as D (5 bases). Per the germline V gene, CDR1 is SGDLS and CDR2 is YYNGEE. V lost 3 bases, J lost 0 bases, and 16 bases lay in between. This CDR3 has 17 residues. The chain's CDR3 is CASSGRTDGEAKNIQYF. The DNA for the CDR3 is TGTGCCAGCAGCGGACGGACGGACGGGGAAGCCAAAAACATTCAGTACTTC.

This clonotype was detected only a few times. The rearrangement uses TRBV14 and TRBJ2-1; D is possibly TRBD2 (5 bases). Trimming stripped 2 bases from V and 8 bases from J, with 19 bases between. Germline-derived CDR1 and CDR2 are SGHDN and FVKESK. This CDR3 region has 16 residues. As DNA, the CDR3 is TGTGCCAGCAGCCAACGGTCTAGTAGTACGCGGGATGAGCAGTTCTTC. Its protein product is CASSQRSSSTRDEQFF.

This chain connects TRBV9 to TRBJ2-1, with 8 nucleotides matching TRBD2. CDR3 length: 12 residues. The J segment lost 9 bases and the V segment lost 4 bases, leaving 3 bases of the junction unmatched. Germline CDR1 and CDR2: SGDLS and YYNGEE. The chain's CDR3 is CASSSTSGEQFF. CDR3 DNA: TGTGCCAGCAGCTCAACTAGCGGTGAGCAGTTCTTC.

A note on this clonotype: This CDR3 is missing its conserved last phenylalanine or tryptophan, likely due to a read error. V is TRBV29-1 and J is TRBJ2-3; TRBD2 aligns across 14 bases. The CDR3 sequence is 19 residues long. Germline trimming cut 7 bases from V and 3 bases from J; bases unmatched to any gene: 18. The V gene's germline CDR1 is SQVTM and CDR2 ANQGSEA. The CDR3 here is CSAEDPGLAGGSGTDTQYL. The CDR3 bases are TGCAGCGCCGAGGACCCCGGACTAGCGGGAGGAAGCGGTACAGATACGCAGTATTTA.

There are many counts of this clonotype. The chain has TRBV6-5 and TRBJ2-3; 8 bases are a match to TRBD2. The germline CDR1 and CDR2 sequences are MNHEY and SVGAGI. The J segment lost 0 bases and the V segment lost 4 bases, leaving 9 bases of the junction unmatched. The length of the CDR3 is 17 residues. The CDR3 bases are TGTGCCAGCAGTTCACCTACTAGCGGCCTAAGCACAGATACGCAGTATTTT. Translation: CASSSPTSGLSTDTQYF.

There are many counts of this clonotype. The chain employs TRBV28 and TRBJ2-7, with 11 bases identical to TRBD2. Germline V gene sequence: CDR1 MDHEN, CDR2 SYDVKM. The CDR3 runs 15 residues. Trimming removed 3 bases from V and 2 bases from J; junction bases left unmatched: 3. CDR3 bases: TGTGCCAGCAGTTTCCTAGCGGGAGGCCCCTACGAGCAGTACTTC. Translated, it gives CASSFLAGGPYEQYF.

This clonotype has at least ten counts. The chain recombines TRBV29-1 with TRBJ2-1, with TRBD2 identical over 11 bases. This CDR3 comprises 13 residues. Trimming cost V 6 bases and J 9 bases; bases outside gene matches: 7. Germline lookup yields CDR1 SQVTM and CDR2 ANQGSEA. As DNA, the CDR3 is TGCAGCGTCACTAGCGGGAGTGGGGGTGAGCAGTTCTTC. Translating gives CSVTSGSGGEQFF.

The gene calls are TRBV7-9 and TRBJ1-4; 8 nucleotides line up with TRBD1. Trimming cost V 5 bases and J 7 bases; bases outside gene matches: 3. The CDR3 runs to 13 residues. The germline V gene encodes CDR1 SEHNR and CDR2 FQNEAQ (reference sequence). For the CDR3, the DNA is TGTGCCAGCAGCGGGACAGGTGGTGAAAAACTGTTTTTT. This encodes CASSGTGGEKLFF.

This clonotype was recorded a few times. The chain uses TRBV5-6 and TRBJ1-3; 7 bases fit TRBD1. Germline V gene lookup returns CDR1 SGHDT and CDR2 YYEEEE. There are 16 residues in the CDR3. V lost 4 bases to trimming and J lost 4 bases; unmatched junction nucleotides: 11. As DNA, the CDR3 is TGTGCCAGCAGCCCGGAACAGGGGTCCTCGGGAAACACCATATATTTT. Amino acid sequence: CASSPEQGSSGNTIYF.

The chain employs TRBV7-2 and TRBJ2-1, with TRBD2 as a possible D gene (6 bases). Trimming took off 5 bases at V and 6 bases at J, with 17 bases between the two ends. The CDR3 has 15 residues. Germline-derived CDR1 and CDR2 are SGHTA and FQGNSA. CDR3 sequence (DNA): TGTGCCAGCAGCCCCTTTTCGGGAGCGGTCAATGAGCAGTTCTTC. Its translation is CASSPFSGAVNEQFF.

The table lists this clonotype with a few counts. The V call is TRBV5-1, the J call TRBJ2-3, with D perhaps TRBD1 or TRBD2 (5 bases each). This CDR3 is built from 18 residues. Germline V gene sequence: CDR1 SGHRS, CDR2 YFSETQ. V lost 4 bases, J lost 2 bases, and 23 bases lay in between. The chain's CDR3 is CASSLTIRTGGDTDTQYF. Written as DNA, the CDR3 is TGCGCCAGCAGCCTAACCATCAGGACTGGGGGTGACACAGATACGCAGTATTTT.

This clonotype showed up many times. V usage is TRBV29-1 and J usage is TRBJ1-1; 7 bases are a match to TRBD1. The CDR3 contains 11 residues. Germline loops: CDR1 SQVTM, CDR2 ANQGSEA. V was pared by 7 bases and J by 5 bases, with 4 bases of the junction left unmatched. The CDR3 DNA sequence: TGCAGCGACGTACAGGGGACTGAAGCTTTCTTT. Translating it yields CSDVQGTEAFF.

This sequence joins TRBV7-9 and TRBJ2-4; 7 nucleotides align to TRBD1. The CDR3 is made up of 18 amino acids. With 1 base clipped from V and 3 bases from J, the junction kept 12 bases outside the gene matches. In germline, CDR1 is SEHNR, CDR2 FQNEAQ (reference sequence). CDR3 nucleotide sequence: TGTGCCAGCAGCTTAGAATCGCGCGTAACAGGGGTCAAAAACATTCAGTACTTC. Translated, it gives CASSLESRVTGVKNIQYF.

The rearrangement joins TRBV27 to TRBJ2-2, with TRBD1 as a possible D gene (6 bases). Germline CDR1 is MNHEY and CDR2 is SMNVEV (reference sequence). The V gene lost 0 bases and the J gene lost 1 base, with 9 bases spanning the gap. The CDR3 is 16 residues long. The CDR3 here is CASSLSWTVNTGELFF. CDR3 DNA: TGTGCCAGCAGTTTATCGTGGACAGTGAACACCGGGGAGCTGTTTTTT.

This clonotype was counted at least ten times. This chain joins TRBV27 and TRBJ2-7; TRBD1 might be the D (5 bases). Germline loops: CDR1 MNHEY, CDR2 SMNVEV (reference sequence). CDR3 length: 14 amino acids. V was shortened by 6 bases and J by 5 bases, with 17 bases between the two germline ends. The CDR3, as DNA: TGTGCCAGCAGGGCGCCAGGGTATAGGAACGAGCAGTACTTC. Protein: CASRAPGYRNEQYF.

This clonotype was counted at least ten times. Here the CDR3 DNA reads TGCGCCAGCAGCCAATGGGGGTCGGGACTAGCGGAACTTCCTGGCACAGATACGCAGTATTTT. It codes for CASSQWGSGLAELPGTDTQYF. The rearrangement uses TRBV4-1 and TRBJ2-3, with 11 bases lining up with TRBD2. Germline trimming cut 2 bases from V and 1 base from J; bases unmatched to any gene: 17. Germline-derived CDR1 and CDR2 are MGHRA and YSYEKL. CDR3 length equals 21 residues.

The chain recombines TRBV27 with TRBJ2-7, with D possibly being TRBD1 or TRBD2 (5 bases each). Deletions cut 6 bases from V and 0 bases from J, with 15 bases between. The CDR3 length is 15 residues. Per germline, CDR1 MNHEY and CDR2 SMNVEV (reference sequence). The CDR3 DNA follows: TGTGCCAGCAGCCCCCGAGGGGTTAGCTCCTACGAGCAGTACTTC. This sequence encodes CASSPRGVSSYEQYF.

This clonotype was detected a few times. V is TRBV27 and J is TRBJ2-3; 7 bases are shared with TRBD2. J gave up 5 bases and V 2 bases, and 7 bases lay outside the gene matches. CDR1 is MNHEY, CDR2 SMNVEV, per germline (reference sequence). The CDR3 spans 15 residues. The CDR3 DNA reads TGTGCCAGCAGTTTAGTGGGAGGGCCCGGAGATACGCAGTATTTT. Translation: CASSLVGGPGDTQYF.

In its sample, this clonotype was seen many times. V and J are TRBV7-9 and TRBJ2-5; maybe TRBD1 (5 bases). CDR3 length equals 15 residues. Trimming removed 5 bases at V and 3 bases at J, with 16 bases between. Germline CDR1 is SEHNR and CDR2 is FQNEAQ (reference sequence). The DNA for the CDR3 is TGTGCCAGCAGCCTGGGGCCAACCCCAGAAGAGACCCAGTACTTC. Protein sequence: CASSLGPTPEETQYF. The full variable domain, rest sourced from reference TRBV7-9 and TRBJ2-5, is DTGVSQNPRHKITKRGQNVTFRCDPISEHNRLYWYRQTLGQGPEFLTYFQNEAQLEKSRLLSDRFSAERPKGSFSTLEIQRTEQGDSAMYLCASSLGPTPEETQYFGPGTRLLVL.

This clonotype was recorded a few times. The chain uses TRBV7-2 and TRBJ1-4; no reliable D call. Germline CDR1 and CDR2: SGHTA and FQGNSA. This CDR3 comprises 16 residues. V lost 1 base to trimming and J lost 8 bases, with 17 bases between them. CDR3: CASSLEAPNNVEKLFF. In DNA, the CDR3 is TGTGCCAGCAGCTTAGAAGCCCCGAATAATGTAGAAAAACTGTTTTTT.

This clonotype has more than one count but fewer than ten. CDR3 nucleotides: TGTGCCATCAGTGGGGCCATGCAGGGGATGAACACCGGGGAGCTGTTTTTT. Protein product: CAISGAMQGMNTGELFF. The chain joins TRBV10-3 to TRBJ2-2, with D tentatively TRBD1 (6 bases). The CDR3 runs 17 residues. Germline assignment: CDR1 ENHRY and CDR2 SYGVKD. V was clipped by 4 bases and J by 1 base, with 16 bases between them.

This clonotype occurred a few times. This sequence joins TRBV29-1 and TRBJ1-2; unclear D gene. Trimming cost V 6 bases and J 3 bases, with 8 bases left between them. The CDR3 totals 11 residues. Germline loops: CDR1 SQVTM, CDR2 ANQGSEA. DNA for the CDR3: TGCAGCGTAAGGGATTACTATGGCTACACCTTC. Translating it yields CSVRDYYGYTF.

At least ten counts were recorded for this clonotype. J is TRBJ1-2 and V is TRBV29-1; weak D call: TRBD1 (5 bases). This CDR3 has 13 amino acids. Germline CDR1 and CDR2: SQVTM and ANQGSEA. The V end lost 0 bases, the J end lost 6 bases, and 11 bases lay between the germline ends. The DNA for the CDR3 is TGCAGCGTTGAAGATCAATGGGGGGATGGCTACACCTTC. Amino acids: CSVEDQWGDGYTF.

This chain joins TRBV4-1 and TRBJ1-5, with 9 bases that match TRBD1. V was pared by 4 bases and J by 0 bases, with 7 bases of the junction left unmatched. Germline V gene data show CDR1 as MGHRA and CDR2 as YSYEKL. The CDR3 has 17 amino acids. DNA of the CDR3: TGCGCCAGCAGCCCAACAGGGGGCCTCAATAGCAATCAGCCCCAGCATTTT. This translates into CASSPTGGLNSNQPQHF.